The clone carrying this TCR beta chain has more than one count but fewer than ten. The antigen remains undetermined. The germline V gene encodes CDR1 MNHEY and CDR2 SVGAGI. CDR3 length equals 15 residues. Trimming removed 0 bases at V and 6 bases at J, with 14 bases between. The treatment here: oral pan-JAK inhibitor, 5-10 mg twice daily. This specimen belongs to a study of CD8+ T cells in alopecia areata. Study information: Treated patients swallowed 5 to 10 mg of oral tofacitinib twice daily. Study-level findings and limits: Association of baseline CD8+ expansion with response is uncertain owing to one nonresponder.

cDNA prepared by RNA extraction and subsequent reverse transcription served as the template for sequencing. Sequenced by immunoSEQ multiplex PCR; TCRdb stores in-frame clones only, minus some. There are around 150,000 clones in the sample; around 59% occur only once, and approximately 15% lies in the top ten. V usage is TRBV6-5 and J usage is TRBJ1-2; TRBD1 might be the D (5 bases). Sequencing was performed on CD4+ T cells sorted from blood, taken at week 24, from a patient treated with tofacitinib. The TCR was taken from a human donor with alopecia areata. The CDR3 here is CASSYSSLQGDGYTF. In DNA, the CDR3 is TGTGCCAGCAGTTACTCGAGCTTGCAGGGTGATGGCTACACCTTC.